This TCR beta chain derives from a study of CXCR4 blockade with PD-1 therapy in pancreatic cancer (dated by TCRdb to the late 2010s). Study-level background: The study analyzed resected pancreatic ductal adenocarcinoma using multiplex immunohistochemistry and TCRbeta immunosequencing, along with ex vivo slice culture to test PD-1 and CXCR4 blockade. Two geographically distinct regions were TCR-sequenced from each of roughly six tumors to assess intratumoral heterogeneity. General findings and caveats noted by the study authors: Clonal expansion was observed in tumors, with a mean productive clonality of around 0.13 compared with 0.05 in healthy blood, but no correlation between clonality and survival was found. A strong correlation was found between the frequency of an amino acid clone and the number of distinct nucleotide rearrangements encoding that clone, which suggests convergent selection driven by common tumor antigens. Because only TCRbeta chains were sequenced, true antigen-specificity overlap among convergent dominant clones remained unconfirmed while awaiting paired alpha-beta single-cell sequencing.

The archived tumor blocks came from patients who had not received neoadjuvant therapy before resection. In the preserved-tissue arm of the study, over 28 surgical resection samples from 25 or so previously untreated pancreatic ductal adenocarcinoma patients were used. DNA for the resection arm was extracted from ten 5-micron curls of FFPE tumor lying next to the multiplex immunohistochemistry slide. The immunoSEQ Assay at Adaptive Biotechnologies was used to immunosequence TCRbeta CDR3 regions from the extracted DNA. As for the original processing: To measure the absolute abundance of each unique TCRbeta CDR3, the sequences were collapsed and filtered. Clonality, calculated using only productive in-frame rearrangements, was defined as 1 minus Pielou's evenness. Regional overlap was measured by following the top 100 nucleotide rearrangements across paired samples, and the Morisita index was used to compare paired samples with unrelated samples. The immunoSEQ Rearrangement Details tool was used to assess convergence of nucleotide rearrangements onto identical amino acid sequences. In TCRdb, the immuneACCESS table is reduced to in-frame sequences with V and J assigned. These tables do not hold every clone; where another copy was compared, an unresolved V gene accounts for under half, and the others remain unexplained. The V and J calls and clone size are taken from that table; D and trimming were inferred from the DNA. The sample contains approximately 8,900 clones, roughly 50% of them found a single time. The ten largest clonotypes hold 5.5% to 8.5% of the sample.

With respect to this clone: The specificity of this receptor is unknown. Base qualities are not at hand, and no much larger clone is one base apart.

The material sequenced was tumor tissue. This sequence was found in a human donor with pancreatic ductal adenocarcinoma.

CDR3 region: CASSPSGRHLNQPQHF. The DNA sequence reads TGTGCCAGCAGCCCATCGGGGCGACACCTCAATCAGCCCCAGCATTTT. Rearrangement joined TRBV7-6 to TRBJ1-5; TRBD1 could be the D gene, as 5 bases match. The CDR3 runs 16 residues from the cysteine to the phenylalanine. Only the CDR3 DNA stays, 48 bases, in frame from base 1. As encoded in the germline V gene, CDR1 is SGHVS while CDR2 is FNYEAQ. Cut back by 5 bases and 3 bases, the V and J ends lie 17 bases apart.